A selection of T cell receptor beta chains follows, all from one sample in a study of T cell responses to AZD1222 COVID-19 vaccine. The assay was immunoSEQ multiplex PCR, and TCRdb's table has in-frame clones only and misses some. The top ten hold 1.6% of the sample, which has about 96,000 clones, about 88% seen once. This material consisted of peripheral blood, taken on day 0 of AZD1222 vaccination. Source of these receptors: an adult in good health. The CDR3 runs from the conserved cysteine through the conserved F or W. A D gene is named only where the DNA matches it firmly. The size field is filled for only some rows; it gives once, few, many or a size class.

>NA|TRBJ1-2|TRBV9|NA
CASSVGTPRAYGYTF
TGTGCCAGCAGCGTAGGGACACCGCGTGCCTATGGCTACACCTTC
>NA|TRBJ2-3|TRBV15|NA
CATSRGGGITDTQYF
TGTGCCACCAGCAGAGGCGGGGGCATAACAGATACGCAGTATTTT
>few|TRBJ2-4|TRBV6-5|NA
CASSRGVAKNIQYF
TGTGCCAGCAGTAGAGGGGTAGCCAAAAACATTCAGTACTTC
>NA|TRBJ2-3|TRBV30|TRBD1
CAWSDYRGGSTDTQYF
TGTGCCTGGAGTGACTACAGGGGTGGAAGCACAGATACGCAGTATTTT
>NA|TRBJ2-1|TRBV7-2|TRBD2
CASSPHRGGGASNEQFF
TGTGCCAGCAGCCCCCACCGGGGCGGGGGGGCGTCGAATGAGCAGTTCTTC
>NA|TRBJ2-6|TRBV28|NA
CASSPIGGDSVNSGANVLTF
TGTGCCAGCAGTCCAATAGGGGGGGACAGTGTCAACTCTGGGGCCAACGTCCTGACTTTC
>NA|TRBJ2-1|TRBV7-6|NA
CASSLEGGAYNEQFF
TGTGCCAGCAGCTTAGAGGGAGGAGCCTACAATGAGCAGTTCTTC
>NA|TRBJ1-1|TRBV6-5|TRBD1
CASSWTGRRTEAFF
TGTGCCAGCAGTTGGACAGGGAGAAGGACTGAAGCTTTCTTT
>NA|TRBJ1-4|TRBV6-5|NA
CASSPSGDVAEKLFF
TGTGCCAGCAGCCCCTCGGGGGATGTCGCTGAAAAACTGTTTTTT
>NA|TRBJ1-1|TRBV7-8|NA
CASSPLFEAEAFF
TGTGCCAGCAGCCCTCTTTTTGAAGCTGAAGCTTTCTTT
>NA|TRBJ2-7|TRBV6-2/TRBV6-3|NA
CASSYSPFTGSEQYF
TGTGCCAGCAGTTACTCGCCCTTCACAGGGAGCGAGCAGTACTTC
>NA|TRBJ2-3|TRBV18|NA
CASSPPYGDLVPTDTQYF
TGTGCCAGCTCACCACCGTACGGAGACCTAGTACCCACAGATACGCAGTATTTT
>NA|TRBJ1-6|TRBV7-2|NA
CASSKDRNKYSPLHF
TGTGCCAGCAGCAAGGACCGAAATAAATATTCACCCCTCCACTTT
>NA|TRBJ2-1|TRBV10-1|NA
CASSESVRGGLSSYNEQFF
TGCGCCAGCAGTGAGTCAGTTCGGGGTGGATTGAGCTCCTACAATGAGCAGTTCTTC
>NA|TRBJ2-4|TRBV30|NA
CAWSLGPIAKNIQYF
TGTGCCTGGAGTCTGGGGCCGATAGCCAAAAACATTCAGTACTTC
>NA|TRBJ2-7|TRBV5-1|TRBD1
CASSSRQGRYEQYF
TGCGCCAGCAGCTCCCGACAGGGGAGATACGAGCAGTACTTC
>NA|TRBJ2-7|TRBV6-2/TRBV6-3|TRBD1
CASSYRTGAGGYEQYF
TGTGCCAGCAGTTATCGGACCGGGGCAGGGGGCTACGAGCAGTACTTC
>NA|TRBJ2-1|TRBV7-6|TRBD2
CASSPSRWVAGEGGNEQFF
TGTGCCAGCAGCCCCAGTCGGTGGGTAGCGGGGGAAGGCGGCAATGAGCAGTTCTTC
>NA|TRBJ1-3|TRBV7-9|NA
CASSLREGGRSGNTIYF
TGTGCCAGCAGCTTGAGGGAAGGAGGCCGCTCTGGAAACACCATATATTTT
>once|TRBJ1-3|TRBV7-3|NA
CASSLTGPGLSGNTIYF
TGTGCCAGCAGCTTAACAGGACCAGGTCTCTCTGGAAACACCATATATTTT
>NA|TRBJ2-2|TRBV11-3|NA
CASSLNTDGELFF
TGTGCCAGCAGCTTAAATACTGACGGGGAGCTGTTTTTT
>NA|TRBJ1-1|TRBV28|NA
CASSLRRFAFF
TGTGCCAGCAGTCTCAGGAGGTTCGCTTTCTTT
>NA|TRBJ1-6|TRBV15|NA
CATSRDPNRVFEPLHF
TGTGCCACCAGCAGAGATCCGAACAGGGTGTTTGAGCCCCTCCACTTT
>few|TRBJ1-6|TRBV30|NA
CAWTPVSSYNSPLHF
TGTGCCTGGACCCCAGTGAGCTCCTATAATTCACCCCTCCACTTT
>NA|TRBJ1-1|TRBV5-1|NA
CASSPKLLDGTEAFF
TGCGCCAGCAGCCCAAAGTTGCTGGATGGCACTGAAGCTTTCTTT
>medium-sized|TRBJ2-1|TRBV4-2|NA
CASSQDGGEAYNEQFF
TGTGCCAGCAGCCAAGATGGCGGGGAGGCCTACAATGAGCAGTTCTTC
>NA|TRBJ1-1|TRBV19|NA
CASSISLNTEAFF
TGTGCCAGTAGTATATCGCTGAACACTGAAGCTTTCTTT
>NA|TRBJ1-6|TRBV3-1/TRBV3-2|NA
CASRGNHNSPLHF
TGTGCCAGCAGGGGGAACCATAATTCACCCCTCCACTTT